This T cell receptor beta chain was captured by sequencing in a study of T cell responses to AZD1222 COVID-19 vaccine. A single count supports this clone. The protocol was immunoSEQ multiplex PCR, while the TCRdb copy is restricted to in-frame clones and leaves out a portion. The repertoire holds roughly 48,000 clones, with over 75% as singletons. This receptor was obtained from an adult who received the AZD1222 COVID-19 vaccine. This sample comprised peripheral blood, obtained 28 days after the second AZD1222 dose.

The CDR3 DNA follows: TGTGCCAGCAGCTTAGGTTTACTAGCGGGGCTAAACTACGAGCAGTACTTC. Translated, it gives CASSLGLLAGLNYEQYF. V gene TRBV7-8 combines with J gene TRBJ2-7; TRBD2 agrees at 10 bases. CDR1 is SGHVS, CDR2 FQNEAQ, per germline. J gave up 3 bases and V 1 base, and 9 bases lay outside the gene matches. The CDR3 consists of 17 residues.